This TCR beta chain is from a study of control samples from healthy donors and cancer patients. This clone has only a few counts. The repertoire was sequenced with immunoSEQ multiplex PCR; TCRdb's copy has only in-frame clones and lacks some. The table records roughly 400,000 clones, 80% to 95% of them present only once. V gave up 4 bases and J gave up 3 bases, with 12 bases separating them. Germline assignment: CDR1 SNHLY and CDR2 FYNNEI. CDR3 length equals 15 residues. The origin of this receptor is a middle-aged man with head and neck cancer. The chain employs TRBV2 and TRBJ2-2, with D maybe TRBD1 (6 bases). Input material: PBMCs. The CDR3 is CASSAGDTYTGELFF. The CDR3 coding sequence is TGTGCCAGCAGTGCAGGGGACACCTACACCGGGGAGCTGTTTTTT. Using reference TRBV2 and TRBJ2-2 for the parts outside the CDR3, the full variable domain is EPEVTQTPSHQVTQMGQEVILRCVPISNHLYFYWYRQILGQKVEFLVSFYNNEISEKSEIFDDQFSVERPDGSNFTLKIRSTKLEDSAMYFCASSAGDTYTGELFFGEGSRLTVL.